Below, 14 T cell receptor beta chains from the same sample are listed, as sequenced in a study of T cells in localized non-small cell lung cancer. TCRdb's table, derived via immunoSEQ multiplex PCR, lists solely in-frame clones and lacks some. The sample includes about 40,000 clones, roughly nine tenths seen only once; the top ten take 8% to 11%. The sequencing here drew on PBMCs, taken before any cancer treatment. The receptors shown here come from a woman between 35 and 75 years old with stage II lung adenocarcinoma.

The rearrangement uses TRBV7-3 and TRBJ2-4; TRBD1 is a possible D gene (6 bases). CDR3 length: 17 residues. CDR1 SGHTA and CDR2 FQGTGA come from the germline V gene. Trimming cost V 2 bases and J 5 bases, with 19 bases left between them. In DNA form, the CDR3 reads TGTGCCAGCAGCTTATGGGGGCCACCGGGGAAGGAAAACATTCAGTACTTC. Protein product: CASSLWGPPGKENIQYF.

This clone was observed a single time. The V and J genes are TRBV28 and TRBJ1-2; TRBD1 is a possible D gene (5 bases). The CDR3 covers 17 residues. Trimming pared 2 bases from V and 4 bases from J, leaving 20 bases between. The germline V gene encodes CDR1 MDHEN and CDR2 SYDVKM. CDR3 in amino acids: CASSLMGRLGGSYGYTF. CDR3 nucleotide sequence: TGTGCCAGCAGTTTAATGGGGCGGCTTGGGGGGTCCTATGGCTACACCTTC.

This sequence joins TRBV29-1 and TRBJ2-5; 7 bases line up with TRBD2. This CDR3 contains 14 residues. In germline, CDR1 is SQVTM, CDR2 ANQGSEA. The junction had 4 bases not matched to a gene; V was cut back by 1 base and J by 2 bases. The CDR3 DNA follows: TGCAGCGTTGAAGCGCGGGAGAGTCAAGAGACCCAGTACTTC. It yields the protein CSVEARESQETQYF.

The gene calls are TRBV10-1 and TRBJ2-3; 8 bases are shared with TRBD2. With V trimmed by 0 bases and J by 7 bases, 3 bases remained unmatched. The CDR3 loop spans 14 amino acids. The V gene's germline CDR1 is WNHNN and CDR2 SYGVQD (reference sequence). CDR3 loop: CASSESLAGNTQYF. CDR3 DNA sequence: TGCGCCAGCAGTGAGTCCCTAGCGGGCAATACGCAGTATTTT.

CDR3 sequence reads: CASMKGGAYNEQFF. DNA of the CDR3: TGTGCCAGCATGAAGGGTGGGGCCTACAATGAGCAGTTCTTC. V usage is TRBV6-5 and J usage is TRBJ2-1; no clear D gene. The CDR3 length is 14 residues. Trimming took off 7 bases at V and 2 bases at J, with 12 bases between the two ends. Germline CDR1 reads MNHEY; CDR2 reads SVGAGI.

The chain is built from TRBV6-1 and TRBJ2-1; the D is unclear. Germline V gene data show CDR1 as MNHNS and CDR2 as SASEGT. This CDR3 spans 14 amino acids. V was clipped by 2 bases and J by 7 bases, with 12 bases between them. CDR3 DNA: TGTGCCAGCAGTGAATTCGCCGTTACGAATGAGCAGTTCTTC. Its protein product is CASSEFAVTNEQFF.

The DNA for the CDR3 is TGTGCCAGCAGCCTCACTAGGACTGGGGCCAACGTCCTGACTTTC. This gives the protein CASSLTRTGANVLTF. The J gene is TRBJ2-6, the V gene TRBV13; D might be TRBD2 (5 bases). This CDR3 comprises 15 residues. Trimming pared 5 bases from V and 2 bases from J, leaving 10 bases between. Germline-derived CDR1 and CDR2 are PRHDT and FYEKMQ (reference sequence).

The J gene is TRBJ1-1, the V gene TRBV7-9; D might be TRBD1 (5 bases). CDR3 length: 14 residues. V shed 3 bases and J shed 2 bases, with 10 bases lying between them. Germline V CDR1 and CDR2: SEHNR, FQNEAQ (reference sequence). The DNA of the CDR3 is TGTGCCAGCAGCTTCGAACAGGAAAACACTGAAGCTTTCTTT. Protein sequence: CASSFEQENTEAFF. The entire variable domain, with the rest obtained from reference TRBV7-9 and TRBJ1-1, is as follows: DTGVSQNPRHKITKRGQNVTFRCDPISEHNRLYWYRQTLGQGPEFLTYFQNEAQLEKSRLLSDRFSAERPKGSFSTLEIQRTEQGDSAMYLCASSFEQENTEAFFGQGTRLTVV.

This clone was detected once. V and J are TRBV7-2 and TRBJ2-7; D may match TRBD1 or TRBD2 (5 bases each). The length of the CDR3 is 13 residues. V shed 5 bases and J shed 5 bases, with 13 bases lying between them. Germline V gene lookup returns CDR1 SGHTA and CDR2 FQGNSA. In DNA, the CDR3 is TGTGCCAGCAGCGTTGGACGGGGCAACGAGCAGTACTTC. This translates into CASSVGRGNEQYF.

The rearrangement uses TRBV6-1 and TRBJ1-2; D might be TRBD1 (5 bases). There are 12 residues in the CDR3. CDR1 is MNHNS, CDR2 SASEGT, per germline. V was pared by 10 bases and J by 2 bases, with 11 bases between. This CDR3 reads CATTDRNYGYTF. CDR3 sequence (DNA): TGTGCCACCACAGACAGAAACTATGGCTACACCTTC.

This chain uses TRBV10-2 with TRBJ2-1, with 9 bases that match TRBD2. J lost 8 bases, V lost 4 bases, and 6 bases had no gene match. This CDR3 contains 14 residues. Germline V gives CDR1 WSHSY, CDR2 SAAADI. This CDR3 is CASSGVAGDDEQFF. The DNA for the CDR3 is TGCGCCAGCAGTGGAGTAGCGGGAGATGATGAGCAGTTCTTC.

The rearrangement joins TRBV9 to TRBJ2-7; possibly TRBD1 for D (6 bases). Trimming cost V 1 base and J 5 bases, with 16 bases left between them. Germline CDR1 reads SGDLS; CDR2 reads YYNGEE. The CDR3 has 15 amino acids. DNA for the CDR3: TGTGCCAGCAGCGTATCGGCAGGGGCCGCACACGAGCAGTACTTC. Its translation is CASSVSAGAAHEQYF. The full variable domain, with the rest looked up from reference TRBV9 and TRBJ2-7, is DSGVTQTPKHLITATGQRVTLRCSPRSGDLSVYWYQQSLDQGLQFLIQYYNGEERAKGNILERFSAQQFPDLHSELNLSSLELGDSALYFCASSVSAGAAHEQYFGPGTRLTVT.

The gene calls are TRBV27 and TRBJ1-1; TRBD1 aligns across 10 bases. The CDR3 spans 16 residues. Per germline, CDR1 MNHEY and CDR2 SMNVEV (reference sequence). Trimming at V came to 3 bases and at J to 2 bases, leaving 6 bases not matched to a gene. CDR3: CASSFLDRGVNTEAFF. The CDR3 nucleotides read TGTGCCAGCAGTTTTCTGGACAGGGGGGTAAACACTGAAGCTTTCTTT.

The chain couples TRBV27 to TRBJ1-5; D might be TRBD1 (5 bases). The CDR3 is 14 amino acids. Trimming stripped 6 bases from V and 4 bases from J, with 13 bases between. Per germline, CDR1 MNHEY and CDR2 SMNVEV (reference sequence). Here the CDR3 DNA reads TGTGCCAGCAGCCTCGACAGTTATAATCAGCCCCAGCATTTT. The encoded protein is CASSLDSYNQPQHF.